This record concerns one TCR beta chain sequence. Only in-frame clones appear in the TCRdb table, and some are missing; sequencing was by immunoSEQ multiplex PCR. The table shows some 61,000 clones, with 86% occurring only once. The data were taken from a study of blood T cell repertoires in COVID-19. Study summary: There were acute and convalescent COVID-19 samples, and they came from the United States, Italy and Spain. PBMCs, B-cell-depleted T cells, or T cells provided the cDNA or gDNA that made up the material.

The TCR comes from a man aged 25 to 40 with acute or convalescent COVID-19. Specimen: peripheral blood.

CDR3 protein: CATARGPNTGELFF. The CDR3, as DNA: TGTGCCACCGCAAGGGGCCCGAACACCGGGGAGCTGTTTTTT. The gene calls are TRBV24-1 and TRBJ2-2; D is perhaps TRBD1 (5 bases). This CDR3 region has 14 residues. V lost 9 bases to trimming and J lost 0 bases, with 10 bases between them. CDR1 and CDR2 (germline): KGHDR, SFDVKD.